Following are 11 T cell receptor beta chains from one sample sequenced in a study of human T cells and chemical hapten exposure. The template was total RNA from unfractionated whole blood. The study used a library that attached unique molecular identifiers to individual cDNA molecules. One entry per CDR3 protein, called by TCRdb with MiXCR from the reads. Among around 120,000 distinct CDR3 sequences listed, 8.5% were seen once. Sequencing was carried out using whole blood. These TCRs come from a human donor in good health. Some clones in this sample may be carry-over from other donors' samples.

This clonotype was counted between two and nine times. The chain joins TRBV7-9 to TRBJ2-5, with D perhaps assigned TRBD1 or TRBD2 (5 bases each). V lost 5 bases and J 1 base, leaving 11 bases between the germline ends. The germline V gene has CDR1 SEHNR and CDR2 FQNEAQ (reference sequence). This CDR3 is built from 14 residues. CDR3 sequence: CASSPRDGQETQYF. The CDR3 DNA is TGTGCCAGCAGCCCCCGGGACGGCCAAGAGACCCAGTACTTC.

This clonotype was observed a few times. The gene calls are TRBV6-1 and TRBJ2-3; TRBD1 might be the D (5 bases). Trimming cost V 4 bases and J 4 bases, with 6 bases left between them. The germline V gene encodes CDR1 MNHNS and CDR2 SASEGT. The CDR3 is 12 amino acids. In nucleotides, the CDR3 is TGTGCCAGCAGTGTCAGGGCAGATACGCAGTATTTT. This gives the protein CASSVRADTQYF.

This clonotype has a count of ten or more. The V and J genes are TRBV7-2 and TRBJ1-1; D gene uncertain. The CDR3 loop spans 14 amino acids. Per the germline V gene, CDR1 is SGHTA and CDR2 is FQGNSA. Between the trimmed V and J ends, which lost 2 bases and 1 base, there was a span of 8 bases. The CDR3 loop is CASSLWVGNTEAFF. The CDR3 DNA sequence: TGTGCCAGCAGCTTATGGGTTGGGAACACTGAAGCTTTCTTT.

This chain links TRBV4-3 with TRBJ2-2; the match to TRBD1 covers 12 bases. This CDR3 region has 16 residues. Germline V lookup: CDR1 LGHNA, CDR2 YSLEER. The ends lost 1 base at V and 4 bases at J; junction bases unmatched: 1. The CDR3 DNA sequence: TGCGCCAGCAGCCAAGGGGGACAGGGGGCCACCGGGGAGCTGTTTTTT. This codes for CASSQGGQGATGELFF.

This chain uses TRBV29-1 with TRBJ2-5; 8 nucleotides align to TRBD1. This CDR3 spans 13 amino acids. Germline V gene sequence: CDR1 SQVTM, CDR2 ANQGSEA. The ends lost 6 bases at V and 5 bases at J; junction bases unmatched: 8. CDR3: CSVGNRGVETQYF. CDR3 coding DNA: TGCAGCGTAGGGAACAGGGGGGTTGAGACCCAGTACTTC.

Many counts were recorded for this clonotype. The chain links TRBV11-2 to TRBJ2-5; 9 bases are shared with TRBD2. The CDR3 loop spans 15 amino acids. V lost 1 base, J lost 1 base, and 1 base stayed unmatched. Germline V gives CDR1 SGHAT, CDR2 FQNNGV. In nucleotides, the CDR3 is TGTGCCAGCAGCTTAGTAGCGGGGGCCCAAGAGACCCAGTACTTC. Translated, it gives CASSLVAGAQETQYF.

In this sample, this clonotype turned up a few times. V usage is TRBV25-1 and J usage is TRBJ2-2; 8 nucleotides match TRBD1. V dropped 8 bases and J dropped 6; count of bases not matched to a gene: 5. This CDR3 has 13 amino acids. Germline CDR1 reads MGHDK; CDR2 reads SYGVNS. The DNA of the CDR3 is TGTGCCAGCGCAGGGGGCTATTCCGGGGAGCTGTTTTTT. This gives the protein CASAGGYSGELFF.

This clonotype was observed at least ten times. This rearrangement joins TRBV11-2 to TRBJ1-2; 10 bases fit TRBD1. The germline CDR1 and CDR2 sequences are SGHAT and FQNNGV. After removal of 7 bases from V and 8 bases from J, the junction contained 10 bases not matched to a gene. The CDR3 is 14 residues long. The CDR3 bases are TGTGCCAGCACCGAGGACAGGGGGATAAGGGGCTACACCTTC. This encodes CASTEDRGIRGYTF. Combining the CDR3 with reference TRBV11-2 and TRBJ1-2 gives the whole variable domain EAGVAQSPRYKIIEKRQSVAFWCNPISGHATLYWYQQILGQGPKLLIQFQNNGVVDDSQLPKDRFSAERLKGVDSTLKIQPAKLEDSAVYLCASTEDRGIRGYTFGSGTRLTVV.

V is TRBV9 and J is TRBJ2-1, with D possibly matching TRBD1 (5 bases). The CDR3 consists of 15 residues. Germline CDR1 SGDLS, CDR2 YYNGEE. V lost 0 bases and J lost 4, with 11 bases in between. The CDR3 region has the DNA TGTGCCAGCAGCGTAGGCGCAGGGTCGTACAATGAGCAGTTCTTC. Protein product: CASSVGAGSYNEQFF.

Concerning this clonotype: The junction does not match germline at one end; this may be a read error. Written as DNA, the CDR3 is TGTGCCAGCAAACTGGACAGCTACGATGAGCAGTTCTTC. Amino acids: CASKLDSYDEQFF. This chain connects TRBV2 to TRBJ2-1, with D perhaps matching TRBD1 (6 bases). Germline-derived CDR1 and CDR2 are SNHLY and FYNNEI. The CDR3 is made up of 13 amino acids. The whole variable domain, remainder taken from reference TRBV2 and TRBJ2-1, is EPEVTQTPSHQVTQMGQEVILRCVPISNHLYFYWYRQILGQKVEFLVSFYNNEISEKSEIFDDQFSVERPDGSNFTLKIRSTKLEDSAMYFCASKLDSYDEQFFGPGTRLTVL.

The chain has TRBV6-2 or TRBV6-3 and TRBJ1-5; the match to TRBD1 covers 7 bases. In germline, CDR1 is MNHEY, CDR2 SVGEGT. This CDR3 contains 14 residues. Trimming at V came to 6 bases and at J to 2 bases, leaving 4 bases not matched to a gene. The CDR3: CASSDRVGNQPQHF. The CDR3 nucleotides read TGTGCCAGCAGCGACAGGGTTGGCAATCAGCCCCAGCATTTT.